These T cell receptor beta chains were read from a single sample in a study of CXCR3-negative and CXCR3-positive naive CD8 T cells. TCRdb re-called the 5' RACE reads and catalogs CDR3 proteins one per entry, DNA excluded. The sample table sets out 20,000 to 25,000 distinct CDR3 sequences. The sequencing sample was made of memory CD8+ T cells from blood. The receptor source for this set is a human donor in good health. Some clones in this sample may be carry-over from other donors' samples. Both conserved end residues are part of each CDR3. Clone size, where shown, is once, few, many, or a class for clones that have expanded.

CDR3	V	J	size
CASSVFAGQSTDTQYF	TRBV19	TRBJ2-3	-
CASSAGTGGSGTGELFF	TRBV12-3/TRBV12-4	TRBJ2-2	-
CASSLANVNTEAFF	TRBV7-9	TRBJ1-1	-
CSVIPYLAEETQYF	TRBV29-1	TRBJ2-5	medium-sized
CASSPAGGPRGDTQYF	TRBV7-9	TRBJ2-3	-
CASSLADRRSDTQYF	TRBV7-2	TRBJ2-3	-
CASSQETGGSYEQYF	TRBV4-2	TRBJ2-7	-
CSVELSGGEQYF	TRBV29-1	TRBJ2-7	-
CASGRGSTGELFF	TRBV28	TRBJ2-2	-
CASSLPQGARGGELFF	TRBV28	TRBJ2-2	-